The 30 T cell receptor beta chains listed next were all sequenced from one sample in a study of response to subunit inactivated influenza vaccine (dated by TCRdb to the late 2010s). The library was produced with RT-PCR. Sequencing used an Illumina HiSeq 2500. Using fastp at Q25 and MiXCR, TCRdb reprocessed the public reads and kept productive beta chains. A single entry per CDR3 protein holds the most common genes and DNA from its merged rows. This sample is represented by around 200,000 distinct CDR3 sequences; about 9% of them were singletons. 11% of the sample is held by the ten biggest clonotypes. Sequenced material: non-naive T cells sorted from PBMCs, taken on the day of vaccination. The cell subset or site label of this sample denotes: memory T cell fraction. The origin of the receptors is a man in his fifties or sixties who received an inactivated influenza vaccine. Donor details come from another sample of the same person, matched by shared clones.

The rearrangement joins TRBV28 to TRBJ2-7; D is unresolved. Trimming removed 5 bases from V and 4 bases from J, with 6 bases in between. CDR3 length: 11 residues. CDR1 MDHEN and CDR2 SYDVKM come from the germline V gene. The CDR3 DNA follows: TGTGCCAGCAGTATGGGGTACGAGCAGTACTTC. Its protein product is CASSMGYEQYF. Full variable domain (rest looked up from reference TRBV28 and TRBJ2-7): DVKVTQSSRYLVKRTGEKVFLECVQDMDHENMFWYRQDPGLGLRLIYFSYDVKMKEKGDIPEGYSVSREKKERFSLILESASTNQTSMYLCASSMGYEQYFGPGTRLTVT.

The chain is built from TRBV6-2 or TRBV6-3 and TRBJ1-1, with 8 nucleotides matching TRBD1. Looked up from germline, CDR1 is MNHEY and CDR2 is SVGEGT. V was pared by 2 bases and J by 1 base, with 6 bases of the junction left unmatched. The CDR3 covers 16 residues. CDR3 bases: TGTGCCAGCAGTTACATAGGACAGGGAAGGAACACTGAAGCTTTCTTT. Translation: CASSYIGQGRNTEAFF.

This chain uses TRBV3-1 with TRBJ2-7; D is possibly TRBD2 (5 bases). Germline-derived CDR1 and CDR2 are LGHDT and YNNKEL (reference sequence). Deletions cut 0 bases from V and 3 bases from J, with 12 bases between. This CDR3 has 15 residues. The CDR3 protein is CASSQDRLAFYEQYF. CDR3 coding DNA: TGTGCCAGCAGCCAAGACCGGCTAGCTTTCTACGAGCAGTACTTC.

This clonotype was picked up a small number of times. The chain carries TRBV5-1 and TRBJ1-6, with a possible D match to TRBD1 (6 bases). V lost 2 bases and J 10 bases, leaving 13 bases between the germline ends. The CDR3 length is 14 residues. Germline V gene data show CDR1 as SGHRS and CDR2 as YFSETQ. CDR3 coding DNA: TGCGCCAGCAGCTTATGGACAGTGAGATCACCCCTCCACTTT. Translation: CASSLWTVRSPLHF.

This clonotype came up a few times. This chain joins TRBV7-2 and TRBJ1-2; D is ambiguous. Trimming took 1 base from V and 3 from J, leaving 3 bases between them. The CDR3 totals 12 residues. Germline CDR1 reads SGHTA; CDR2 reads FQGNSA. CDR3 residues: CASSLDYYGYTF. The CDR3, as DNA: TGTGCCAGCAGCTTAGACTACTATGGCTACACCTTC.

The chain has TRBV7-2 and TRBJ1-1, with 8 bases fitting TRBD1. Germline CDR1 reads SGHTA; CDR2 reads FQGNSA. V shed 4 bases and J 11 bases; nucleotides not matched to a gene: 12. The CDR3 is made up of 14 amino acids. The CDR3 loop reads CASSSPGQVNRAFF. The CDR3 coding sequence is TGTGCCAGCAGCTCACCGGGACAGGTTAATCGGGCTTTCTTT.

The CDR3 DNA is TGTGCCAGCAGTTACGCCACCGGGACAGGGGTCCCTGCTTTCTTT. Residues: CASSYATGTGVPAFF. The chain joins TRBV6-5 to TRBJ1-1, with 10 bases lining up with TRBD1. Trimming took 2 bases from V and 11 from J; bases not matched to a gene: 11. CDR1 is MNHEY and CDR2 is SVGAGI in the germline V gene. CDR3 length: 15 residues.

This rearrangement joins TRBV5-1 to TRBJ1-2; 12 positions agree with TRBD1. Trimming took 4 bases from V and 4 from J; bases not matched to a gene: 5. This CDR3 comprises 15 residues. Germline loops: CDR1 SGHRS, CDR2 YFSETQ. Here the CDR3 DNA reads TGCGCCAGCAGCCTTGGGACAGGGGGCATCTATGGCTACACCTTC. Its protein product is CASSLGTGGIYGYTF.

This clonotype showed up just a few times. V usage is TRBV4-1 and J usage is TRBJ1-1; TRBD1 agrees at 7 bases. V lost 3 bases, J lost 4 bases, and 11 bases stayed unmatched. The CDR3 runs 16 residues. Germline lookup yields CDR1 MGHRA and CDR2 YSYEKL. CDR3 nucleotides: TGCGCCAGCAGCCAGGGGACAGCGCTTATCATCACTGAAGCTTTCTTT. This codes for CASSQGTALIITEAFF.

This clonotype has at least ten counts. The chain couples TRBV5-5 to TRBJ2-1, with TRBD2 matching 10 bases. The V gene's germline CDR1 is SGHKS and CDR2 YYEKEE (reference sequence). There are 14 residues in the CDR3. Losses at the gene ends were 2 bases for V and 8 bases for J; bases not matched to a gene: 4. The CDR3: CASSFSGGADEQFF. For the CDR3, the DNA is TGTGCCAGCAGCTTCAGCGGGGGGGCGGATGAGCAGTTCTTC.

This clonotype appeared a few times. In nucleotides, the CDR3 is TGTGCCAGCAGCCAAGAATTGGGAGGGGAGCAGTACTTC. Its translation: CASSQELGGEQYF. The rearrangement uses TRBV14 and TRBJ2-7; 7 positions agree with TRBD2. V shed 0 bases, J shed 7 bases, and the junction held 3 bases outside the gene matches. The length of the CDR3 is 13 residues. Germline-derived CDR1 and CDR2 are SGHDN and FVKESK.

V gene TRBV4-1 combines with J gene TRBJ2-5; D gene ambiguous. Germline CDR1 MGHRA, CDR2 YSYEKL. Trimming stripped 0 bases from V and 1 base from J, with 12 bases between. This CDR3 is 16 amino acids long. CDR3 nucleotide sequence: TGCGCCAGCAGCCAAGATTGGTGGCCCTTCCAAGAGACCCAGTACTTC. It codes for CASSQDWWPFQETQYF.

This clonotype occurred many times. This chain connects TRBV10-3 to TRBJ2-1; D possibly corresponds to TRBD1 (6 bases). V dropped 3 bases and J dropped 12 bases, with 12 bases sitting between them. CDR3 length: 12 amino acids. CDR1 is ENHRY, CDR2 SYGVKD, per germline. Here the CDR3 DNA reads TGTGCCATCAGTGAAAGACAGGTTGGGCAGTTCTTC. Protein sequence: CAISERQVGQFF.

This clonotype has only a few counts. In DNA, the CDR3 is TGTGCCTGGAGTGTGGCGAGCACAGATACGCAGTATTTT. Translation gives CAWSVASTDTQYF. This chain uses TRBV30 with TRBJ2-3; D unclear. Germline values: CDR1 GTSNPN, CDR2 SVGIG (reference sequence). Trimming pared 0 bases from V and 0 bases from J, leaving 4 bases between. CDR3 size: 13 residues.

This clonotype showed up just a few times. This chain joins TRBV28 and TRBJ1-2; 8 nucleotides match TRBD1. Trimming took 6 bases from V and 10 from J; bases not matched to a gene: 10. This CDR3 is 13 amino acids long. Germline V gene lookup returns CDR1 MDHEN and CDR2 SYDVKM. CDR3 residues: CASRPGQGFFYTF. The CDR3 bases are TGTGCCAGCAGACCCGGACAGGGATTTTTCTACACCTTC.

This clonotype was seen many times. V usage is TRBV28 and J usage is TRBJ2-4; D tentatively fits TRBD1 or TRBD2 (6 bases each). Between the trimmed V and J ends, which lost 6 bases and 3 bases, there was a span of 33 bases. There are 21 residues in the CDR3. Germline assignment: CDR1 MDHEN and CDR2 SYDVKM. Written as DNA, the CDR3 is TGTGCCAGCAGCCCGGGGGATGGGTTCTGGGGGCGACCTTCGGGCAAAAACATTCAGTACTTC. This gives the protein CASSPGDGFWGRPSGKNIQYF.

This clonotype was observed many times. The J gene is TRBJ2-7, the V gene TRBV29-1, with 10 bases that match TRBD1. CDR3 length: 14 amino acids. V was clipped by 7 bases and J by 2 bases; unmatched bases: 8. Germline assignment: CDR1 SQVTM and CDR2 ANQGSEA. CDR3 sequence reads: CSAWDRGSTYEQYF. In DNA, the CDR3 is TGCAGCGCTTGGGACAGGGGATCCACCTACGAGCAGTACTTC.

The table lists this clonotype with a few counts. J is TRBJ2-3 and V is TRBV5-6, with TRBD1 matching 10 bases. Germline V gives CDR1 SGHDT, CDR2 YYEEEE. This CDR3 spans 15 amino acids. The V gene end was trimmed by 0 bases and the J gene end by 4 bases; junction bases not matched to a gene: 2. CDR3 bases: TGTGCCAGCAGCTTGGGGGACAGGGGATCAGATACGCAGTATTTT. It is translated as CASSLGDRGSDTQYF.

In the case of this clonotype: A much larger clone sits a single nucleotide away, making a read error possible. As DNA, the CDR3 is TGTGCCAGCAGTTTAACACGGGCGGGAACAGATACGCAGTATTTT. Protein: CASSLTRAGTDTQYF. The chain uses TRBV28 and TRBJ2-3; D may be TRBD2 (6 bases). CDR1 is MDHEN and CDR2 is SYDVKM in the germline V gene. V was shortened by 2 bases and J by 3 bases, with 12 bases between the two germline ends. The CDR3 length is 15 residues.

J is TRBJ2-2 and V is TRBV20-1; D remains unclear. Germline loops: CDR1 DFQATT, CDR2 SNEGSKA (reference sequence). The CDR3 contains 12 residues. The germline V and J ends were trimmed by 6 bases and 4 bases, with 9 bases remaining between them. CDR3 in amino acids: CSAFIGTGELFF. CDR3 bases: TGCAGTGCCTTTATCGGCACCGGGGAGCTGTTTTTT.

The CDR3 nucleotides are TGTGCCAGCACCACGGGGACCCGCACCGGGGAGCTGTTTTTT. Residues: CASTTGTRTGELFF. The chain links TRBV3-1 to TRBJ2-2, with D perhaps matching TRBD1 or TRBD2 (5 bases each). V was cut by 7 bases and J by 4 bases, with 13 bases left in between. This CDR3 comprises 14 residues. CDR1 and CDR2 from the germline V gene are LGHDT and YNNKEL (reference sequence).

CDR3 protein: CASSSSGRMETQYF. CDR3 DNA sequence: TGTGCCAGCAGTTCTAGCGGGAGAATGGAGACCCAGTACTTC. The chain has TRBV6-5 and TRBJ2-5, with 10 positions matching TRBD2. The J segment lost 5 bases and the V segment lost 4 bases, leaving 4 bases of the junction unmatched. The CDR3 is made up of 14 amino acids. CDR1 and CDR2 from the germline V gene are MNHEY and SVGAGI.

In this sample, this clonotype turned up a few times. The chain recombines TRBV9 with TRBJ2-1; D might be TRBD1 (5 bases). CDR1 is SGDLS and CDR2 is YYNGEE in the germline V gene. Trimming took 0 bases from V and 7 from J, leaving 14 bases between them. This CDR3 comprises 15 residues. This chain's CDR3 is CASSVGGGTANEQFF. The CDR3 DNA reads TGTGCCAGCAGCGTAGGGGGCGGAACGGCAAATGAGCAGTTCTTC.

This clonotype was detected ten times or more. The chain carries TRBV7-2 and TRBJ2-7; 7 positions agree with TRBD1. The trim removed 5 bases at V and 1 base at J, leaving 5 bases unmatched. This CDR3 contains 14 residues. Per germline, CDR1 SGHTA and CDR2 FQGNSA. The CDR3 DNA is TGTGCCAGCAGCCAACGGGGACAGTCCTACGAGCAGTACTTC. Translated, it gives CASSQRGQSYEQYF.

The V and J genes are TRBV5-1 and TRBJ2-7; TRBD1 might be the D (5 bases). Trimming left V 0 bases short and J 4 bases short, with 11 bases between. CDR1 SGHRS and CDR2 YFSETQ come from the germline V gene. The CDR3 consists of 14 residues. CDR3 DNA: TGCGCCAGCAGCTTGGATGTCAGGGCGTACGAGCAGTACTTC. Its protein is CASSLDVRAYEQYF.

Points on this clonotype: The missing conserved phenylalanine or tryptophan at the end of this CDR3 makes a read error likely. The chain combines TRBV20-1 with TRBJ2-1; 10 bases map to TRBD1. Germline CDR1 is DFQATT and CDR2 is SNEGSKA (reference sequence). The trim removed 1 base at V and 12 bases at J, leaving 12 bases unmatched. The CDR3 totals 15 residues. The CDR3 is CSARVGDRGIFAQFS. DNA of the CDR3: TGCAGTGCTAGAGTTGGGGACAGGGGTATATTTGCGCAGTTCTCC.

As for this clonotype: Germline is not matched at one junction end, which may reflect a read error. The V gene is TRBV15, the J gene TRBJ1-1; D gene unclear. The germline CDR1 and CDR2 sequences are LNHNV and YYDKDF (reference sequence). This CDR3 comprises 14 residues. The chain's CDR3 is CATSGDRRRTEAFF. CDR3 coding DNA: TGTGCCACCAGCGGAGACCGCCGACGCACTGAAGCTTTCTTT.

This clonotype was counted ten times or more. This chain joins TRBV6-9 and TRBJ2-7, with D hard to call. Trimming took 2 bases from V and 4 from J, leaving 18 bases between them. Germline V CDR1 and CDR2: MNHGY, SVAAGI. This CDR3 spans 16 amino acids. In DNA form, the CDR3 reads TGTGCCAGCAGTTATAAAATCGGCCAGGAGAAATACGAGCAGTACTTC. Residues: CASSYKIGQEKYEQYF.

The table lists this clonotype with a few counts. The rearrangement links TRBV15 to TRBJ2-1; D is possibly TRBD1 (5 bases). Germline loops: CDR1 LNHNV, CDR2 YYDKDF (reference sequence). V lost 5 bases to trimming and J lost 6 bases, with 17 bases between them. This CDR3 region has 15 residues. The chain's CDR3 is CATSYVAGSVNEQFF. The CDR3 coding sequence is TGTGCCACCAGCTATGTTGCAGGGTCCGTCAATGAGCAGTTCTTC.

The CDR3 nucleotides read TGTGCCAGCAGCTTCACCGGGCAAGAGACCCAGTACTTC. Amino acid sequence: CASSFTGQETQYF. The gene calls are TRBV11-1 and TRBJ2-5; D ambiguous. The CDR3 totals 13 residues. Germline values: CDR1 SGHAT, CDR2 FQDESV (reference sequence). The ends were cut back, 3 bases at V and 2 bases at J, with 7 bases in the middle.